One sample yielded the 11 T cell receptor beta chains listed below, sequenced in a study of T cells in Graves' hyperthyroidism and ophthalmopathy. It was RNA transcripts that yielded the amplified TCR beta CDR3 regions. HTBI primers were the set used in a first-round RT-PCR of the TCR CDR3. TCRdb processed the multiplex PCR reads anew with MiXCR; each CDR3 protein has one entry. The sample includes 450,000 to 650,000 distinct CDR3 sequences, under 20% of them seen just once. Material: blood. The receptors were sampled from a woman between 18 and 29 years old with Graves' ophthalmopathy.

This clonotype was observed many times. The chain combines TRBV28 with TRBJ2-1; a weak D match, TRBD1 (6 bases). Germline CDR1 and CDR2: MDHEN and SYDVKM. The CDR3 has 15 amino acids. The V end was cut by 7 bases, the J end by 0 bases, with 13 bases between. CDR3 residues: CASTSGVASYNEQFF. The DNA for the CDR3 is TGTGCCAGCACCTCAGGGGTAGCCTCCTACAATGAGCAGTTCTTC.

This clonotype was recorded a few times. The V gene is TRBV24-1, the J gene TRBJ2-3; D is unresolved. Germline V gene sequence: CDR1 KGHDR, CDR2 SFDVKD. This CDR3 is built from 12 residues. V lost 6 bases and J lost 2, with 5 bases in between. The CDR3 sequence: CATSTATDTQYF. The DNA of the CDR3 is TGTGCCACCAGTACAGCCACAGATACGCAGTATTTT.

This clonotype was detected only a few times. The rearrangement links TRBV9 to TRBJ2-1; 8 nucleotides agree with TRBD1. The germline V gene encodes CDR1 SGDLS and CDR2 YYNGEE. The CDR3 is 13 amino acids. V lost 3 bases and J lost 6; bases outside the gene matches: 2. The CDR3 region is CASSAGQGNEQFF. CDR3 bases: TGTGCCAGCAGCGCCGGACAGGGCAATGAGCAGTTCTTC.

The rearrangement joins TRBV6-2 or TRBV6-3 to TRBJ1-4; 9 bases line up with TRBD1. Trimming removed 4 bases from V and 7 bases from J; junction bases left unmatched: 4. Germline V CDR1 and CDR2: MNHEY, SVGEGT. The CDR3 consists of 14 residues. Here the CDR3 DNA reads TGTGCCAGCAGTTTCGGGACAGGGAGTGAAAAACTGTTTTTT. Translation gives CASSFGTGSEKLFF.

In its sample, this clonotype was seen a few times. The chain carries TRBV6-2 or TRBV6-3 and TRBJ1-5, with TRBD1 matching 9 bases. Germline V gives CDR1 MNHEY, CDR2 SVGEGT. This CDR3 comprises 13 residues. V lost 8 bases to trimming and J lost 7 bases; unmatched junction nucleotides: 6. DNA for the CDR3: TGTGCCAGCGGGACAGGGTGGGTGCAGCCCCAGCATTTT. Its translation is CASGTGWVQPQHF.

This clonotype appeared a few times. The CDR3: CASSGQGASSGANVLTF. CDR3 bases: TGTGCCAGCTCAGGACAGGGGGCTTCCTCTGGGGCCAACGTCCTGACTTTC. The chain uses TRBV18 and TRBJ2-6; 11 bases map to TRBD1. The V gene end was trimmed by 5 bases and the J gene end by 0 bases; junction bases not matched to a gene: 3. The CDR3 covers 17 residues. In germline, CDR1 is KGHSH, CDR2 LQKENI.

At least ten counts were recorded for this clonotype. The rearrangement uses TRBV28 and TRBJ1-2; perhaps TRBD1 as D (6 bases). The CDR3 runs to 17 residues. Deletions cut 3 bases from V and 1 base from J, with 18 bases between. Germline assignment: CDR1 MDHEN and CDR2 SYDVKM. This CDR3 is CASSFGPGQPNNYGYTF. DNA for the CDR3: TGTGCCAGCAGTTTCGGACCGGGACAACCGAATAACTATGGCTACACCTTC.

This clonotype was counted between two and nine times. CDR3 sequence (DNA): TGTGCCAGCAGCCAAGAAGCGACGGGATTGAAAGGAAACACCATATATTTT. Its translation: CASSQEATGLKGNTIYF. The chain recombines TRBV3-1 with TRBJ1-3; the D is unclear. V lost 0 bases and J 4 bases, leaving 16 bases between the germline ends. The CDR3 loop spans 17 amino acids. Germline CDR1 reads LGHDT; CDR2 reads YNNKEL (reference sequence).

This clonotype was seen ten or more times. The rearrangement uses TRBV28 and TRBJ1-1; D unclear. V lost 3 bases to trimming and J lost 4 bases, with 9 bases between them. The CDR3 runs 13 residues. CDR1 is MDHEN and CDR2 is SYDVKM in the germline V gene. CDR3 loop: CASSLARITEAFF. DNA for the CDR3: TGTGCCAGCAGTTTGGCACGGATCACTGAAGCTTTCTTT.

This clonotype was detected ten times or more. CDR3 nucleotide sequence: TGTGCCAGCTCACCCGACAGCCTCAGCACAGATACGCAGTATTTT. It codes for CASSPDSLSTDTQYF. V is TRBV18 and J is TRBJ2-3; D perhaps matches TRBD1 (5 bases). Germline-derived CDR1 and CDR2 are KGHSH and LQKENI. Trimming took 3 bases from V and 0 from J, leaving 10 bases between them. This CDR3 comprises 15 residues.

This chain uses TRBV6-2 or TRBV6-3 with TRBJ1-5; D gene unclear. The germline V and J ends were trimmed by 8 bases and 0 bases, with 14 bases remaining between them. CDR1 and CDR2 from the germline V gene are MNHEY and SVGEGT. The length of the CDR3 is 15 residues. The CDR3, as DNA: TGTGCCAGCCTCTCGCGGGCAGCTAGCAATCAGCCCCAGCATTTT. Protein: CASLSRAASNQPQHF.